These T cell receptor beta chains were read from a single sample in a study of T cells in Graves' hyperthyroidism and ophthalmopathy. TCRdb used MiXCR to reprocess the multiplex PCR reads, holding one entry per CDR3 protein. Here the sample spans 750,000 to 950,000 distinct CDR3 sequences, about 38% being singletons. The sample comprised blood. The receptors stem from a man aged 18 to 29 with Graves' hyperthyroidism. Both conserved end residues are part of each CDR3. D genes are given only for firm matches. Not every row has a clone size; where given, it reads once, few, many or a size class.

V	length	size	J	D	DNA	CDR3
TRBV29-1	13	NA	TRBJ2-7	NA	TGCAGCGTTGAAGCCAGGGGGGTTACCGAGCAGTACTTC	CSVEARGVTEQYF
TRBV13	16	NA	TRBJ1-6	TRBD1	TGTGCCAGCAGCCCTCGGACAGGGGCGTTTAATTCACCCCTCCACTTT	CASSPRTGAFNSPLHF
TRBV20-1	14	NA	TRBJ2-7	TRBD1	TGCAGTGCTAGAGATGGGACAGGGAGTCTCGAGCAGTACTTC	CSARDGTGSLEQYF
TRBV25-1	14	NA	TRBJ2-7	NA	TGTGCCAGCAGCTCACAGGGTTCCGCCTACGAGCAGTACTTC	CASSSQGSAYEQYF
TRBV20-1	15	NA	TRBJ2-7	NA	TGCAGTGCTAGACCCTTCGGGGCGCTCACCTACGAGCAGTACTTC	CSARPFGALTYEQYF
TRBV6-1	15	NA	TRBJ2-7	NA	TGTGCCAGCAGTGAATGGGACACAGAGACCTACGAGCAGTACTTC	CASSEWDTETYEQYF
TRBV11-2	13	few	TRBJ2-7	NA	TGTGCCAGCAGCTGGGCGGGCGTCTACGAGCAGTACTTC	CASSWAGVYEQYF
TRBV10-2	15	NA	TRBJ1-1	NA	TGCGCCAGCAGCGCTGCCGGGAGCAGACTCTCGAGGGCTTTCTTT	CASSAAGSRLSRAFF
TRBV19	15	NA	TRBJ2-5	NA	TGTGCCAGTAGTATAGTTGGAGGGGGCGCAGAGACCCAGTACTTC	CASSIVGGGAETQYF
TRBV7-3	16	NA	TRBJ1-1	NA	TGTGCCAGCAACTCGGGTCCCGACGTAAGTCGTACTGAAGCTTTCTTT	CASNSGPDVSRTEAFF
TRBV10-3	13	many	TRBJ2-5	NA	TGTGCCATCAGTGATGAGTACCAAGAGACCCAGTACTTC	CAISDEYQETQYF
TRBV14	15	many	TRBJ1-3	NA	TGTGCCAGCAGCCAAGATTGGAACTCTGGAAACACCATATATTTT	CASSQDWNSGNTIYF
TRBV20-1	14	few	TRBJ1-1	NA	TGCAGTGCCCCATTGGGACCTCGGGACACTGAAGCTTTCTTT	CSAPLGPRDTEAFF
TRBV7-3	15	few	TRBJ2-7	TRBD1	TGTGCCAGCAGCTCTCTCCGGGACAGAGGCTACGAGCAGTACTTC	CASSSLRDRGYEQYF
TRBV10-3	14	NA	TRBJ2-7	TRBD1	TGTGCCAGCCGCCAGGGGACAGACCATTACGAGCAGTACTTC	CASRQGTDHYEQYF
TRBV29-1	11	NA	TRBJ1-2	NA	TGCAGCTTGGGAGGGAGCTATGGCTACACCTTC	CSLGGSYGYTF
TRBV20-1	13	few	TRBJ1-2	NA	TGCAGTGCTTCGGACGGCCCTAACTATGGCTACACCTTC	CSASDGPNYGYTF
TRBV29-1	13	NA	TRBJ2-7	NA	TGCAGCGCTGGCCCCGACAGTTCCTACGAGCAGTACTTC	CSAGPDSSYEQYF
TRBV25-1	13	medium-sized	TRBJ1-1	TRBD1	TGTGCCAGCAACTTTGACAGGGGAACTGAAGCTTTCTTT	CASNFDRGTEAFF
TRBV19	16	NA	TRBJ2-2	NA	TGTGCCAGTAGTATGTTTACGGGACAAAGGACCGGGGAGCTGTTTTTT	CASSMFTGQRTGELFF
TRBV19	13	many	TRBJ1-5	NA	TGTGCCAGTAGTAATCGGGGGGTGATTTCTCAGCATTTT	CASSNRGVISQHF
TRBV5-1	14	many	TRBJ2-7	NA	TGCGCCAGCAGCTTGGGTGGGGGCTCCTCCGAGCAGTACTTC	CASSLGGGSSEQYF
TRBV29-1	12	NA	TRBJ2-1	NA	TGCAGCGTTGATACTGGGTACAATGAGCAGTTCTTC	CSVDTGYNEQFF
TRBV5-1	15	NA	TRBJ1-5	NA	TGCGCCAGCAGCCCGCCGGGCGGACTACATCAGCCCCAGCATTTT	CASSPPGGLHQPQHF
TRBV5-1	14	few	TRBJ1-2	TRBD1	TGCGCCAGCAGCCTGGACAGGGGAATAGGTGGCTACACCTTC	CASSLDRGIGGYTF
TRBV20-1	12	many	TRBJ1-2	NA	TGCAGTGCTTTCTACGAGAACTATGGCTACACCTTC	CSAFYENYGYTF
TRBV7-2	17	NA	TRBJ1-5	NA	TGTGCCAGCAGCCCCAGGATAGGGGGGGAGGGCAATCAGCCCCAGCATTTT	CASSPRIGGEGNQPQHF
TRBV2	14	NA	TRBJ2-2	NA	TGTGCCAGCAGTTACTCACCGTGGGGCGGGGAGCTGTTTTTT	CASSYSPWGGELFF